The 25 T cell receptor beta chains in this list originate from one sample, sequenced in a study of T-cell reconstitution after alpha-beta-depleted transplantation in children. Preparing the TCRbeta library involved the use of unique molecular identifiers. MiXCR, run by TCRdb on the PCR reads, gives a single entry per CDR3 protein. Counted here are about 440,000 distinct CDR3 sequences, roughly 44% occurring once; the ten biggest clones make up under 35%. The sequences come from PBMCs, collected before TCRalphabeta/CD19-depleted stem cell transplant. These receptors came from a girl aged 2-10 years with aplastic anemia, due to receive a stem cell transplant.

The rearrangement joins TRBV7-2 to TRBJ2-7; TRBD1 aligns across 7 bases. V gave up 6 bases and J gave up 6 bases; unmatched junction bases: 8. The CDR3 covers 13 residues. In germline, CDR1 is SGHTA, CDR2 FQGNSA. The CDR3 DNA is TGTGCCAGCAGATTAATTGCAGGGGGCGAGCAGTACTTC. Its protein product is CASRLIAGGEQYF.

The gene calls are TRBV5-1 and TRBJ2-3; 11 bases match TRBD2. CDR1 and CDR2 (germline): SGHRS, YFSETQ. The CDR3 covers 16 residues. Trimming removed 0 bases from V and 2 bases from J; junction bases left unmatched: 2. Here the CDR3 reads CASSLGGLAATDTQYF. CDR3 in DNA: TGCGCCAGCAGCTTGGGGGGACTAGCGGCCACAGATACGCAGTATTTT.

V and J are TRBV20-1 and TRBJ1-5, with D perhaps TRBD1 (6 bases). Germline loops: CDR1 DFQATT, CDR2 SNEGSKA (reference sequence). The CDR3 consists of 16 residues. The ends were cut back, 6 bases at V and 5 bases at J, with 23 bases in the middle. The CDR3 loop reads CSASLGGGAYYQPQHF. CDR3 coding DNA: TGCAGTGCCTCATTAGGGGGGGGCGCTTATTATCAGCCCCAGCATTTT.

This clonotype was picked up a small number of times. The gene calls are TRBV11-2 and TRBJ2-4, with TRBD2 identical over 8 bases. The junction had 8 bases not matched to a gene; V was cut back by 0 bases and J by 4 bases. CDR3 length: 17 residues. The germline V gene has CDR1 SGHAT and CDR2 FQNNGV. The CDR3 sequence is CASSLERAGGGKNIQYF. DNA for the CDR3: TGTGCCAGCAGCTTAGAACGGGCGGGAGGAGGGAAAAACATTCAGTACTTC.

The chain links TRBV2 to TRBJ2-2; D gene uncertain. The ends were cut back, 3 bases at V and 6 bases at J, with 8 bases in the middle. CDR3 length equals 13 residues. CDR1 is SNHLY and CDR2 is FYNNEI in the germline V gene. For the CDR3, the DNA is TGTGCCAGCAGTGAGGGGTACCCCGGGGAGCTGTTTTTT. This translates into CASSEGYPGELFF.

This clonotype came up once. The chain joins TRBV5-1 to TRBJ2-1; 10 bases are shared with TRBD2. Germline lookup yields CDR1 SGHRS and CDR2 YFSETQ. The CDR3 has 16 residues. With 2 bases clipped from V and 1 base from J, the junction kept 3 bases outside the gene matches. The DNA of the CDR3 is TGCGCCAGCAGCTTCACTAGCGGGAATTCCTACAATGAGCAGTTCTTC. This encodes CASSFTSGNSYNEQFF.

The rearrangement uses TRBV20-1 and TRBJ2-1; the D call may be TRBD1 or TRBD2 (5 bases each). The V end was cut by 3 bases, the J end by 0 bases, with 12 bases between. Germline assignment: CDR1 DFQATT and CDR2 SNEGSKA (reference sequence). There are 15 residues in the CDR3. The CDR3 region is CSASRDPGSYNEQFF. As DNA, the CDR3 is TGCAGTGCTAGCCGGGACCCCGGCTCCTACAATGAGCAGTTCTTC.

This chain links TRBV7-9 with TRBJ2-1, with 10 bases fitting TRBD2. V trimming: 3 bases; J trimming: 3 bases; junction bases outside the gene matches: 2. CDR3 size: 15 residues. In germline, CDR1 is SEHNR, CDR2 FQNEAQ (reference sequence). Here the CDR3 reads CASSFTSGDYNEQFF. The CDR3 nucleotides read TGTGCCAGCAGCTTTACTAGCGGGGACTACAATGAGCAGTTCTTC.

This clonotype was observed many times. J is TRBJ1-1 and V is TRBV14; D is perhaps TRBD1 (6 bases). This CDR3 contains 14 residues. V was pared by 5 bases and J by 1 base, with 11 bases between. The germline gives CDR1 SGHDN, CDR2 FVKESK. CDR3: CASSSPGQNTEAFF. CDR3 DNA sequence: TGTGCCAGCAGCTCACCGGGACAGAACACTGAAGCTTTCTTT.

This clonotype was seen a few times. The chain is built from TRBV6-2 or TRBV6-3 and TRBJ1-5; 9 bases fit TRBD1. This CDR3 has 16 residues. Germline CDR1 is MNHEY and CDR2 is SVGEGT. With V trimmed by 6 bases and J by 3 bases, 9 bases remained unmatched. CDR3 sequence reads: CASSPGQGRINQPQHF. CDR3 sequence (DNA): TGTGCCAGCAGCCCGGGACAGGGTAGAATCAATCAGCCCCAGCATTTT.

The gene calls are TRBV7-2 and TRBJ2-7, with D hard to call. This CDR3 has 16 residues. V was clipped by 3 bases and J by 0 bases, with 15 bases between them. Germline lookup yields CDR1 SGHTA and CDR2 FQGNSA. The CDR3 nucleotides read TGTGCCAGCAGCTTTAGACTTCACGGGCTCTCCTACGAGCAGTACTTC. Amino acid sequence: CASSFRLHGLSYEQYF.

This clonotype was seen a handful of times. This chain links TRBV2 with TRBJ2-7, with D possibly matching TRBD1 (6 bases). CDR3 length: 14 residues. Germline CDR1 is SNHLY and CDR2 is FYNNEI. The germline V and J ends were trimmed by 5 bases and 6 bases, with 17 bases remaining between them. The CDR3 DNA sequence: TGTGCCAGCAGTAAGGGGGAGCTTTCGTTCGAGCAGTACTTC. Amino acid sequence: CASSKGELSFEQYF.

This clonotype was recorded only once. The junction does not match germline at one end; this may be a read error. The rearrangement uses TRBV18 and TRBJ1-2; D is uncertain. Per the germline V gene, CDR1 is KGHSH and CDR2 is LQKENI. This CDR3 spans 16 amino acids. CDR3 in amino acids: CASSPPPSGPNYGYPF. As DNA, the CDR3 is TGTGCCAGCTCACCACCGCCGAGCGGACCTAACTATGGCTACCCCTTC.

The V call is TRBV2, the J call TRBJ2-1; D remains unclear. The germline V gene encodes CDR1 SNHLY and CDR2 FYNNEI. With 1 base removed from V and 9 bases from J, the gap between germline ends came to 10 bases. The CDR3 sequence is 13 residues long. The CDR3 DNA follows: TGTGCCAGCAGTGAAGATGGATTAGGTGAGCAGTTCTTC. Its protein product is CASSEDGLGEQFF. Supplemented by reference TRBV2 and TRBJ2-1, the full variable domain reads EPEVTQTPSHQVTQMGQEVILRCVPISNHLYFYWYRQILGQKVEFLVSFYNNEISEKSEIFDDQFSVERPDGSNFTLKIRSTKLEDSAMYFCASSEDGLGEQFFGPGTRLTVL.

This clonotype was counted only a few times. V usage is TRBV20-1 and J usage is TRBJ2-1; 8 nucleotides match TRBD2. This CDR3 is built from 15 residues. From germline, CDR1 is DFQATT and CDR2 SNEGSKA (reference sequence). V shed 1 base, J shed 7 bases, and the junction held 9 bases outside the gene matches. The CDR3 protein is CSARVRLTSGNEQFF. CDR3 nucleotides: TGCAGTGCTAGAGTTCGGTTAACTAGCGGAAATGAGCAGTTCTTC.

Ten or more counts support this clonotype. CDR3 DNA sequence: TGCAGCGTTGAGCCCCTGGGACTAGCGTCCTACAATGAGCAGTTCTTC. Its protein product is CSVEPLGLASYNEQFF. The V call is TRBV29-1, the J call TRBJ2-1, with 10 nucleotides matching TRBD2. This CDR3 has 16 residues. V shed 3 bases, J shed 1 base, and the junction held 6 bases outside the gene matches. Germline V CDR1 and CDR2: SQVTM, ANQGSEA.

This chain joins TRBV4-1 and TRBJ2-1; 10 positions agree with TRBD2. The germline V gene has CDR1 MGHRA and CDR2 YSYEKL. The trim removed 2 bases at V and 2 bases at J, leaving 12 bases unmatched. The length of the CDR3 is 19 residues. The chain's CDR3 is CASSQLDLLAGETYNEQFF. In nucleotides, the CDR3 is TGCGCCAGCAGCCAATTGGACTTGCTAGCGGGAGAGACCTACAATGAGCAGTTCTTC.

This chain joins TRBV6-6 and TRBJ2-7; TRBD2 is a possible D gene (6 bases). V was cut by 4 bases and J by 3 bases, with 10 bases left in between. This CDR3 has 13 residues. Germline CDR1 is MNHNY and CDR2 is SVGAGI (reference sequence). For the CDR3, the DNA is TGTGCCAGCAGTTCGGGACTCTACTACGAGCAGTACTTC. This codes for CASSSGLYYEQYF.

At least ten counts were recorded for this clonotype. The chain recombines TRBV11-2 with TRBJ1-5, with a possible D match to TRBD1 (6 bases). The CDR3 is made up of 15 amino acids. V shed 0 bases and J shed 1 base, with 7 bases lying between them. The germline gives CDR1 SGHAT, CDR2 FQNNGV. Written as DNA, the CDR3 is TGTGCCAGCAGCTTAGACAGGGGAAGCAATCAGCCCCAGCATTTT. It yields the protein CASSLDRGSNQPQHF.

This clonotype was counted only a few times. The chain carries TRBV7-2 and TRBJ2-1; D ambiguous. The CDR3 has 15 residues. Germline CDR1 SGHTA, CDR2 FQGNSA. Trimming cost V 5 bases and J 4 bases, with 15 bases left between them. The CDR3 sequence: CASSRPGLGYNEQFF. CDR3 DNA sequence: TGTGCCAGCAGCCGCCCCGGCCTGGGTTACAATGAGCAGTTCTTC.

This rearrangement joins TRBV20-1 to TRBJ2-7; no definite D call. Germline assignment: CDR1 DFQATT and CDR2 SNEGSKA (reference sequence). The CDR3 consists of 12 residues. The V end lost 1 base, the J end lost 4 bases, and 8 bases lay between the germline ends. DNA for the CDR3: TGCAGTGCTAGAGTTAGTGGATACGAGCAGTACTTC. This sequence encodes CSARVSGYEQYF.

The genes are TRBV10-2 and TRBJ1-5; no definite D call. Germline V gives CDR1 WSHSY, CDR2 SAAADI. V lost 2 bases, J lost 9 bases, and 8 bases lay in between. The CDR3 has 12 amino acids. This CDR3 is CASSEGSRPQHF. CDR3 in DNA: TGCGCCAGCAGTGAGGGGTCGCGGCCCCAGCATTTT.

This clonotype was seen a handful of times. This chain links TRBV11-2 with TRBJ2-1, with 12 bases identical to TRBD2. CDR3 size: 18 residues. The germline gives CDR1 SGHAT, CDR2 FQNNGV. J lost 7 bases, V lost 3 bases, and 13 bases had no gene match. CDR3 loop: CASSLGPGLAGLGNEQFF. The CDR3 region has the DNA TGTGCCAGCAGCTTGGGACCGGGACTAGCGGGCCTGGGGAATGAGCAGTTCTTC. Looking up the rest from reference TRBV11-2 and TRBJ2-1 gives the full variable domain: EAGVAQSPRYKIIEKRQSVAFWCNPISGHATLYWYQQILGQGPKLLIQFQNNGVVDDSQLPKDRFSAERLKGVDSTLKIQPAKLEDSAVYLCASSLGPGLAGLGNEQFFGPGTRLTVL.

This chain links TRBV2 with TRBJ2-1, with 8 bases aligning to TRBD2. The CDR3 covers 16 residues. Germline lookup yields CDR1 SNHLY and CDR2 FYNNEI. The V gene end was trimmed by 7 bases and the J gene end by 0 bases; junction bases not matched to a gene: 8. The CDR3 region is CASTTGGGYSYNEQFF. In DNA form, the CDR3 reads TGTGCCAGCACCACGGGAGGGGGATACTCCTACAATGAGCAGTTCTTC.

The chain uses TRBV9 and TRBJ2-1; D is possibly TRBD2 (6 bases). V lost 5 bases to trimming and J lost 6 bases, with 12 bases between them. The CDR3 spans 13 residues. Germline V gene data show CDR1 as SGDLS and CDR2 as YYNGEE. CDR3 coding DNA: TGTGCCAGCAGTGGCGGGATGGTCAATGAGCAGTTCTTC. Its translation: CASSGGMVNEQFF.